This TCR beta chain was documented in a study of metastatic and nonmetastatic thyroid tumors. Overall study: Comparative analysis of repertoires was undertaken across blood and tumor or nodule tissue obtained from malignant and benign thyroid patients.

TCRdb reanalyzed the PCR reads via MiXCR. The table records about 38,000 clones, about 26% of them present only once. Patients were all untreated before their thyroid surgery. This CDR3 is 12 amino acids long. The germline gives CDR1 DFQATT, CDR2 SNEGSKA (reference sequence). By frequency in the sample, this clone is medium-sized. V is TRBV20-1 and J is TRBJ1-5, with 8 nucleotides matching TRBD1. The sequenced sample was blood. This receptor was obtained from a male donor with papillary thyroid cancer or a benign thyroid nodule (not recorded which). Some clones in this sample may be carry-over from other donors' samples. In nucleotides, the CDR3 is TGCAGGGCCGGGACAGGAAATCAGCCCCAGCATTTT. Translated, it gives CRAGTGNQPQHF.